The 27 T cell receptor beta chains below all came from one sample that was sequenced in a study of T cell changes during pregnancy in multiple sclerosis. Sequencing was performed with immunoSEQ multiplex PCR; in TCRdb, only in-frame clones are kept and a portion is missing. The data hold some 140,000 clones, with 90% to 98% observed a single time. The material sequenced was peripheral blood, taken after pregnancy. All receptors derive from a female donor with multiple sclerosis, enrolled in a pregnancy study.

The chain joins TRBV28 to TRBJ1-2, with D perhaps TRBD1 (5 bases). This CDR3 has 14 residues. Per the germline V gene, CDR1 is MDHEN and CDR2 is SYDVKM. V dropped 1 base and J dropped 3 bases, with 9 bases sitting between them. DNA for the CDR3: TGTGCCAGCAGTTTATATGGCAGGGACTATGGCTACACCTTC. This gives the protein CASSLYGRDYGYTF.

The V call is TRBV5-4, the J call TRBJ2-1, with 9 positions matching TRBD2. CDR3 length equals 19 residues. Per germline, CDR1 SGHNT and CDR2 YYREEE (reference sequence). V trimming: 0 bases; J trimming: 4 bases; junction bases outside the gene matches: 14. The chain's CDR3 is CASSLAPTSGRLGYNEQFF. Here the CDR3 DNA reads TGTGCCAGCAGCTTGGCCCCGACTAGCGGACGCCTTGGGTACAATGAGCAGTTCTTC.

This chain links TRBV6-5 with TRBJ2-5, with a weak D call TRBD1 (6 bases). V dropped 1 base and J dropped 5 bases, with 14 bases sitting between them. The germline V gene encodes CDR1 MNHEY and CDR2 SVGAGI. The CDR3 runs 15 residues. CDR3 bases: TGTGCCAGCAGTTACTGGGGGCAGGGTCGGGAGACCCAGTACTTC. This sequence encodes CASSYWGQGRETQYF.

This clone was seen only once. The chain uses TRBV10-3 and TRBJ2-1; D not certain. The V gene's germline CDR1 is ENHRY and CDR2 SYGVKD. The CDR3 sequence is 13 residues long. Trimming stripped 6 bases from V and 1 base from J, with 7 bases between. The CDR3 DNA follows: TGTGCCATCAGCCAGGATTCCTACAATGAGCAGTTCTTC. This encodes CAISQDSYNEQFF.

The chain is built from TRBV15 and TRBJ2-1; D is possibly TRBD2 (5 bases). CDR3 size: 15 residues. The V and J ends lost 0 bases and 4 bases respectively, with 10 bases between them. Germline CDR1 reads LNHNV; CDR2 reads YYDKDF (reference sequence). CDR3 sequence reads: CATSRDRLAYNEQFF. DNA of the CDR3: TGTGCCACCAGCAGAGATAGGCTAGCATACAATGAGCAGTTCTTC.

The chain is built from TRBV18 and TRBJ2-3; D is undetermined. Trimming shortened V by 0 bases and J by 4 bases, and 8 bases separated the two germline ends. The germline CDR1 and CDR2 sequences are KGHSH and LQKENI. The CDR3 is 14 residues long. This chain's CDR3 is CASSPPIDPDTQYF. CDR3 DNA: TGTGCCAGCTCACCACCAATAGATCCAGATACGCAGTATTTT. The entire variable domain, with the rest obtained from reference TRBV18 and TRBJ2-3, is as follows: NAGVMQNPRHLVRRRGQEARLRCSPMKGHSHVYWYRQLPEEGLKFMVYLQKENIIDESGMPKERFSAEFPKEGPSILRIQQVVRGDSAAYFCASSPPIDPDTQYFGPGTRLTVL.

The chain joins TRBV20-1 to TRBJ2-7; D uncertain. Trimming shortened V by 8 bases and J by 3 bases, and 11 bases separated the two germline ends. This CDR3 region has 11 residues. Per germline, CDR1 DFQATT and CDR2 SNEGSKA (reference sequence). CDR3 coding DNA: TGCAGTCACTCAAGAGTCTACGAGCAGTACTTC. It yields the protein CSHSRVYEQYF.

The V gene is TRBV18, the J gene TRBJ1-5, with 7 bases that match TRBD1. With V trimmed by 6 bases and J by 6 bases, 11 bases remained unmatched. The CDR3 covers 15 residues. Germline CDR1 is KGHSH and CDR2 is LQKENI. The CDR3 DNA follows: TGTGCCAGCTCCCCGGACAGGAGAACAGGTCAGCCCCAGCATTTT. It is translated as CASSPDRRTGQPQHF. Full variable domain (rest looked up from reference TRBV18 and TRBJ1-5): NAGVMQNPRHLVRRRGQEARLRCSPMKGHSHVYWYRQLPEEGLKFMVYLQKENIIDESGMPKERFSAEFPKEGPSILRIQQVVRGDSAAYFCASSPDRRTGQPQHFGDGTRLSIL.

The V call is TRBV5-4, the J call TRBJ2-3; no firm D call. This CDR3 comprises 14 residues. V shed 0 bases and J shed 8 bases, with 13 bases lying between them. Germline lookup yields CDR1 SGHNT and CDR2 YYREEE (reference sequence). CDR3 in DNA: TGTGCCAGCAGCTTGGCCCAGACTGCTAGTACGCAGTATTTT. Protein product: CASSLAQTASTQYF.

The rearrangement uses TRBV5-8 and TRBJ2-7; TRBD2 might be the D (7 bases). CDR1 is SGHTS and CDR2 is YDEGEE in the germline V gene. The CDR3 runs to 15 residues. Trimming removed 1 base at V and 3 bases at J, with 14 bases between. CDR3 protein: CASSLMMGGGYEQYF. CDR3 sequence (DNA): TGTGCCAGCAGCTTGATGATGGGAGGGGGCTACGAGCAGTACTTC.

This chain joins TRBV4-3 and TRBJ2-2; D is perhaps TRBD1 (6 bases). The CDR3 is 15 amino acids. CDR1 and CDR2 (germline): LGHNA, YSLEER. V was trimmed by 4 bases and J by 5 bases, leaving 14 bases between them. CDR3: CASSLYYQGTGELFF. For the CDR3, the DNA is TGCGCCAGCAGCCTGTACTACCAGGGGACCGGGGAGCTGTTTTTT.

This chain connects TRBV6-1 to TRBJ1-3, with 7 bases matching TRBD1. Germline values: CDR1 MNHNS, CDR2 SASEGT. With 6 bases clipped from V and 4 bases from J, the junction kept 9 bases outside the gene matches. The CDR3 consists of 15 residues. The CDR3 nucleotides are TGTGCCAGCAGGGGACAGCGTTCGGGAGGAAACACCATATATTTT. Translation gives CASRGQRSGGNTIYF.

V is TRBV19 and J is TRBJ2-3; D unclear. Trimming cost V 0 bases and J 1 base, with 8 bases left between them. The germline V gene has CDR1 LNHDA and CDR2 SQIVND (reference sequence). The CDR3 length is 15 residues. CDR3 sequence: CASSIDGAGTDTQYF. Written as DNA, the CDR3 is TGTGCCAGTAGTATAGATGGAGCTGGCACAGATACGCAGTATTTT.

V is TRBV27 and J is TRBJ1-2; the D gene is possibly TRBD1 (6 bases). V was cut by 2 bases and J by 2 bases, with 6 bases left in between. The CDR3 runs to 13 residues. Germline CDR1 and CDR2: MNHEY and SMNVEV (reference sequence). The CDR3 sequence: CASSLQGNYGYTF. The CDR3 DNA follows: TGTGCCAGCAGTTTACAGGGGAACTATGGCTACACCTTC.

The rearrangement links TRBV7-2 to TRBJ2-1; TRBD2 matches 8 bases. V was pared by 0 bases and J by 6 bases, with 10 bases of the junction left unmatched. The CDR3 is 17 amino acids. Germline V lookup: CDR1 SGHTA, CDR2 FQGNSA. CDR3 sequence reads: CASSLARGGRRVNEQFF. DNA of the CDR3: TGTGCCAGCAGCTTAGCGCGCGGGGGGCGCAGGGTCAATGAGCAGTTCTTC.

This chain uses TRBV5-6 with TRBJ1-2; tentative D call: TRBD1 (5 bases). CDR1 and CDR2 (germline): SGHDT, YYEEEE. The CDR3 sequence is 16 residues long. Deletions cut 1 base from V and 6 bases from J, with 19 bases between. In DNA form, the CDR3 reads TGTGCCAGCAGCTTGTCACCGCGCGGGGACTACCATGGCTACACCTTC. Protein: CASSLSPRGDYHGYTF.

V and J are TRBV6-5 and TRBJ2-7; tentatively, D is TRBD2 (6 bases). The V and J ends lost 6 bases and 8 bases respectively, with 17 bases between them. The CDR3 sequence is 13 residues long. Germline V gene data show CDR1 as MNHEY and CDR2 as SVGAGI. This CDR3 is CASRGTGVLQQYF. CDR3 in DNA: TGTGCCAGCAGGGGGACGGGAGTTTTGCAGCAGTACTTC.

The V gene is TRBV2, the J gene TRBJ1-5; D is uncertain. Trimming removed 1 base from V and 2 bases from J, with 6 bases in between. Germline CDR1 reads SNHLY; CDR2 reads FYNNEI. The CDR3 loop spans 14 amino acids. CDR3 in DNA: TGTGCCAGCAGTGAAGTCAATGGCAATCAGCCCCAGCATTTT. Translated: CASSEVNGNQPQHF. Drawing the rest from reference TRBV2 and TRBJ1-5, the complete variable domain is EPEVTQTPSHQVTQMGQEVILRCVPISNHLYFYWYRQILGQKVEFLVSFYNNEISEKSEIFDDQFSVERPDGSNFTLKIRSTKLEDSAMYFCASSEVNGNQPQHFGDGTRLSIL.

The chain combines TRBV5-6 with TRBJ1-4; D is unclear. CDR3 length equals 13 residues. Between the trimmed V and J ends, which lost 3 bases and 7 bases, there was a span of 10 bases. The germline CDR1 and CDR2 sequences are SGHDT and YYEEEE. The CDR3 is CASSSLAGEKLFF. The CDR3 DNA reads TGTGCCAGCAGCTCGTTAGCGGGTGAAAAACTGTTTTTT.

This sequence joins TRBV7-6 and TRBJ2-5, with D perhaps matching TRBD2 (6 bases). CDR3 length: 14 residues. V shed 5 bases and J shed 3 bases, with 13 bases lying between them. Germline-derived CDR1 and CDR2 are SGHVS and FNYEAQ. For the CDR3, the DNA is TGTGCCAGCAGCCTATTCCGGGGGAAAGAGACCCAGTACTTC. It specifies CASSLFRGKETQYF.

This rearrangement joins TRBV29-1 to TRBJ2-7; a weak D match, TRBD2 (5 bases). The CDR3 extends over 13 amino acids. V lost 2 bases to trimming and J lost 2 bases, with 10 bases between them. Germline V gives CDR1 SQVTM, CDR2 ANQGSEA. The CDR3 spells CSVENGLPYEQYF. In DNA, the CDR3 is TGCAGCGTTGAAAACGGACTCCCCTACGAGCAGTACTTC.

The rearrangement joins TRBV28 to TRBJ2-4; TRBD2 matches at 9 bases. The CDR3 runs 17 residues. V shed 10 bases, J shed 0 bases, and the junction held 13 bases outside the gene matches. Germline V CDR1 and CDR2: MDHEN, SYDVKM. In DNA form, the CDR3 reads TGTGCCACGGGGGTGGCTAGCGGGATGATAGCCAAAAACATTCAGTACTTC. Protein: CATGVASGMIAKNIQYF.

The chain joins TRBV29-1 to TRBJ2-5; 8 bases agree with TRBD2. The CDR3 sequence is 13 residues long. The junction had 8 bases not matched to a gene; V was cut back by 6 bases and J by 5 bases. The V gene's germline CDR1 is SQVTM and CDR2 ANQGSEA. The CDR3 spells CSVLRGGRETQYF. CDR3 nucleotides: TGCAGCGTCCTCCGGGGGGGTAGGGAGACCCAGTACTTC.

The chain joins TRBV7-9 to TRBJ2-5; weak D call: TRBD1 (7 bases). V lost 5 bases to trimming and J lost 4 bases, with 17 bases between them. This CDR3 contains 15 residues. Looked up from germline, CDR1 is SEHNR and CDR2 is FQNEAQ (reference sequence). Here the CDR3 DNA reads TGTGCCAGCAGCCCTGGCGCAGGGGGGAGAGAGACCCAGTACTTC. This codes for CASSPGAGGRETQYF.

The chain has TRBV5-1 and TRBJ2-7; weak D call: TRBD2 (6 bases). V was shortened by 1 base and J by 4 bases, with 12 bases between the two germline ends. This CDR3 spans 14 amino acids. Germline V gene sequence: CDR1 SGHRS, CDR2 YFSETQ. CDR3 protein: CASSLNGRGYEQYF. For the CDR3, the DNA is TGCGCCAGCAGCTTGAACGGGAGAGGATACGAGCAGTACTTC.

The V call is TRBV28, the J call TRBJ2-7; 8 bases are shared with TRBD1. Per germline, CDR1 MDHEN and CDR2 SYDVKM. The CDR3 has 14 residues. V shed 4 bases, J shed 7 bases, and the junction held 9 bases outside the gene matches. The CDR3 DNA follows: TGTGCCAGCAGTTCCGGGACAGGCTTTATTGAGCAGTACTTC. Encoded protein: CASSSGTGFIEQYF.

This clone was picked up one time. In DNA, the CDR3 is TGTGCCAGCAGTTTAGGACAGGGGGCGCAGGGTTCCGGGGCCAACGTCCTGACTTTC. Its protein is CASSLGQGAQGSGANVLTF. The chain carries TRBV27 and TRBJ2-6; 11 nucleotides line up with TRBD1. The V and J ends lost 2 bases and 4 bases, in that order; junction bases with no gene match: 10. CDR3 length equals 19 residues. Germline CDR1 is MNHEY and CDR2 is SMNVEV (reference sequence).